This T cell receptor beta chain was captured by sequencing in a study of T-cell memory formation after mild COVID-19. This clonotype was seen a handful of times. Antigen unknown. Study-level points and caveats: Pre-infection memory showed some responding clones, and this suggested that cross-reactive memory joined. While clones contracting from day 15 to 85 were balanced between CD4 and CD8, later expanders leaned CD4+.

There are 15 residues in the CDR3. J was trimmed by 7 bases and V by 3 bases; bases with no gene match: 7. TCRdb redid the calling of the 5' RACE reads with MiXCR, one entry per CDR3 protein. The data show fewer than 450,000 distinct CDR3 sequences, 20% to 25% seen once. The sequencing sample was made of PBMCs or a T cell subset sorted from them (not recorded which). The gene calls are TRBV12-3 or TRBV12-4 and TRBJ1-2, with 11 bases aligning to TRBD1. This sequence was found in an adult woman who had mild COVID-19 (a few samples of this study predate the infection). Cell type and time point are not known. Here the CDR3 DNA reads TGTGCCAGCAGTTTTTTTGGACAGGGGGCTTTTGGCTACACCTTC. It yields the protein CASSFFGQGAFGYTF.